In its sample, the clone carrying this T cell receptor beta chain was seen many times. The data are from a study of regulatory T cells in long-lasting Graves disease. Germline assignment: CDR1 MDHEN and CDR2 SYDVKM. V was shortened by 6 bases and J by 1 base, with 16 bases between the two germline ends. The CDR3 spans 15 residues. Regarding time point: newly diagnosed GD, antithyroid drugs for less than 3 months. Construction of the TCR library relied on RNA isolated from PBMCs. Both iRepertoire HTBI primers and Arm-PCR of CDR3 regions were used to build the TCR beta libraries. TCRdb reprocessed the multiplex PCR reads with MiXCR, giving one entry per CDR3 protein. The sample includes around 470,000 distinct CDR3 sequences, 12% to 15% of them seen just once. These data were also filed under a second study, of T cells in Graves' hyperthyroidism and ophthalmopathy. In that study: The study left out patients who had uncontrolled infection, other autoimmune disease, pregnancy or lactation.

This clonotype originated in a woman aged 45-59 years with Graves disease. This chain uses TRBV28 with TRBJ2-7; tentatively, D is TRBD2 (6 bases). This material consisted of peripheral blood mononuclear cells (PBMCs), taken at new diagnosis, from a patient treated with antithyroid drugs. The CDR3 DNA reads as TGTGCCAGCAGGTGGGGGGAACTGTCTTCCTACGAGCAGTACTTC. It encodes CASRWGELSSYEQYF.